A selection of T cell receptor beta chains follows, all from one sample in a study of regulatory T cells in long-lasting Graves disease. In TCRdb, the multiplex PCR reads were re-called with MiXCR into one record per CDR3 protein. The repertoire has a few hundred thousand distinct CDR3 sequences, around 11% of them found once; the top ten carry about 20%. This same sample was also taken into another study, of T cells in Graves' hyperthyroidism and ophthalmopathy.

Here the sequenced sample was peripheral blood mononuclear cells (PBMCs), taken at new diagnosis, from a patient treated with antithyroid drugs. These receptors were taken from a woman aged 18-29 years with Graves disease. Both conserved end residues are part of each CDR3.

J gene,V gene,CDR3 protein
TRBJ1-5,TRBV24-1,CATSDPGQGGDQPQHF
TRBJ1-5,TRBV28,CASSDSSLNQPQHF
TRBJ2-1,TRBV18,CASSPPGTSRDNEQFF
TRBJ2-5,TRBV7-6,CASSLTPLGGQETQYF
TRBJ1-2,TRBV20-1,CSARDRLFYGYTF
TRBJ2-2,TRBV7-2,CASSLHLLTGELFF
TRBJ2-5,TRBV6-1,CASTRAGQETQYF
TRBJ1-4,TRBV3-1,CASSHGAEKLFF
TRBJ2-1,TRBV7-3,CASSAGQGADNERFF
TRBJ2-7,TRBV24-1,CATSDPGGAHEQYF
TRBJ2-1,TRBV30,CAWSVVVGNSLF
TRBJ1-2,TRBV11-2,CASSRGHNYGYTF
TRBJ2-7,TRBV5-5,CASSLGRSSYYEQYF
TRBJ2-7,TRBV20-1,CSANLLAGAAYEQYF
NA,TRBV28,CASSATSGIPRSEYEQYF
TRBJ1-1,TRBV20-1,CSARGLAEAFF
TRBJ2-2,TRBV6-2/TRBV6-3,CASSLQGAAGELFF
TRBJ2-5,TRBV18,CASSPNGLAGKQGTQYF
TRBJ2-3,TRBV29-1,CSVTTGATSTDTQYF
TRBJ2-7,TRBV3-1,CASSQDLGSSYEQYF
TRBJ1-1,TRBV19,CASSDIWNTEAFF
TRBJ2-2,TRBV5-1,CASSWTRDSTGELFF
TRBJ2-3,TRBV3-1,CASSQQTADTQYF
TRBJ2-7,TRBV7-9,CASSLSIDYEQYF
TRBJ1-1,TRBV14,CASSQDPLNTEAFF
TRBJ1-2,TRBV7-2,CASTSPRDPRGTVYGYTF
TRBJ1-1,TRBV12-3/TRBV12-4,CASSLLGEGTEAFF
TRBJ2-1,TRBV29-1,CSVAGQISSYNEQFF
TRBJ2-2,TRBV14,CASSQSGGTGELFF
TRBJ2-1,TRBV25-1,CASSVAGDYNEQFF
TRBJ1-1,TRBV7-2,CASSWRNTEAFF
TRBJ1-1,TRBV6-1,CASSHGQGDTEAFF
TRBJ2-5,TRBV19,CASSEQQGVGETQYF
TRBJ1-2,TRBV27,CASSGDSGYYGYTF
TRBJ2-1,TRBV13,CASGGDRFYNEQFF
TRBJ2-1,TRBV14,CASSQIPGVGSEQFF
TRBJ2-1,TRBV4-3,CASSQGQGPLSYNEQFF
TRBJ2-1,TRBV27,CASTRDRGNYNEQFF
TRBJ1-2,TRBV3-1,CASSQDYSSNYGYTF
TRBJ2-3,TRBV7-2,CASRGRGGRTDTQYF
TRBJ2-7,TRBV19,CASSTRTSGASLEEQYF
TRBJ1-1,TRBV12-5,CASGAGPTEAFF